This T cell receptor beta chain emerged from a study of CD4 and CD8 cells across lung adenocarcinoma regions. Germline V lookup: CDR1 MNHNS, CDR2 SASEGT. The CDR3 spans 18 residues. Via MiXCR, TCRdb re-called the PCR reads, giving one row per CDR3 protein. The table includes about 19,000 distinct CDR3 sequences, around 50% detected once. As for this clonotype: One end of the junction varies from germline; a read error may be responsible.

The origin of this receptor is a male donor with lung adenocarcinoma. The CD4 and CD8 labels of this study may be unreliable. This chain connects TRBV6-1 to TRBJ2-1; maybe TRBD2 (7 bases). Sequenced: CD8+ T cells from the margin of a lung tumor. The CDR3 DNA reads as TGTGCCAGCGGGGGGGGGCCCGGGGTACGCCCGGGGGCCGAGATCCTGTATTTC. This gives the protein CASGGGPGVRPGAEILYF.